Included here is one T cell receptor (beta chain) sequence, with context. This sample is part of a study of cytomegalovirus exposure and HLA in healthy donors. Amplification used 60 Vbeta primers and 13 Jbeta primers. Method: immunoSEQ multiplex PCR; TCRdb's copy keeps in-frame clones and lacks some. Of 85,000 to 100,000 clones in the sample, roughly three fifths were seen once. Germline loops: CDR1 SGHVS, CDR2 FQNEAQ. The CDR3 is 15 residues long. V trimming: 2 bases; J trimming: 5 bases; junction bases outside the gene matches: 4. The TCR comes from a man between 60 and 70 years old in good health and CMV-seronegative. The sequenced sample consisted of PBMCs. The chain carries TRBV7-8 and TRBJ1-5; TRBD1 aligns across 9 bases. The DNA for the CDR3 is TGTGCCAGCAGCTTATCGAGGGACAGGGATCAGCCCCAGCATTTT. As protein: CASSLSRDRDQPQHF.